A selection of T cell receptor beta chains follows, all from one sample in a study of T-cell reconstitution after alpha-beta-depleted transplantation in children. TCRdb analysed the PCR reads with MiXCR anew, one entry per CDR3 protein. The profile shows under 300,000 distinct CDR3 sequences, approximately 10% of them singletons. Sequencing used peripheral blood, obtained 180 days after TCRalphabeta/CD19-depleted stem cell transplant. The receptors were sampled from a male patient between 2 and 10 years old who had a stem cell transplant for chronic granulomatous disease, so the T cells may come from the graft donor. The CDR3 runs from the conserved cysteine through the conserved F or W. Each record gives: CDR3 DNA, CDR3 protein, clone size, D gene, V gene, J gene. The D gene is left open where the match is weak. Clone size is not always given. Where it is, it says once, few, many or a class for expanded clones.

TGTGCTAGTGCCCTAGGTAGTGTTGAGCAGTTCTTC	CASALGSVEQFF	NA	NA	TRBV12-5	TRBJ2-1
TGCAGCGTTGAACTACCTGATCAGGGTCCCGGGGAGCTGTTTTTT	CSVELPDQGPGELFF	many	NA	TRBV29-1	TRBJ2-2
TGTGCCAGCTCACCGCTACAGAGACCCCAAGAGACCCAGTACTTC	CASSPLQRPQETQYF	few	NA	TRBV18	TRBJ2-5
TGTGCCAGCAGTTTTGCGCGGAAACAAGAGACCCAGTACTTC	CASSFARKQETQYF	few	NA	TRBV27	TRBJ2-5
TGTGCCAGCTCACCGACTAGCGGGAACAATGAGCAGTTCTTC	CASSPTSGNNEQFF	few	TRBD2	TRBV18	TRBJ2-1
TGTGCCAGCAGGGGGACAGGGGAGGGTCACGAGCAGTACTTC	CASRGTGEGHEQYF	many	TRBD1	TRBV28	TRBJ2-7
TGTGCCAGCAGTCCACCGCCCGGACAGGGTAACTCTGGGGCCAACGTCCTGACTTTC	CASSPPPGQGNSGANVLTF	many	TRBD1	TRBV28	TRBJ2-6
TGTGCCAGCAGCTTAGGAGCGGGAGCTGGGGCCAACGTCCTGACTTTC	CASSLGAGAGANVLTF	many	TRBD2	TRBV7-2	TRBJ2-6
TGTGCCAGCAGACACTCCGGGGGCTCCTACGAGCAGTACTTC	CASRHSGGSYEQYF	many	NA	TRBV7-2	TRBJ2-7
TGTGCCAGCAGCTACCGGGGGGCGGACACAGATACGCAGTATTTT	CASSYRGADTDTQYF	NA	NA	TRBV7-9	TRBJ2-3
TGTGCCAGCAGACCCATGGCTACCCAGCCCCAGCATTTT	CASRPMATQPQHF	many	NA	TRBV6-5	TRBJ1-5
TGCAGTTCACCCGTAGGGGGCTATGGCTACACCTTC	CSSPVGGYGYTF	many	NA	TRBV20-1	TRBJ1-2
TGTGCCAGCAGTGATCGGCCAGGGGGCCTGGGCGAGCAGTACTTC	CASSDRPGGLGEQYF	many	TRBD1	TRBV2	TRBJ2-7
NA	CSVDDFRGKVGRTDTQYF	many	NA	TRBV29-1	TRBJ2-3
TGTGCCAGTAGTGACAGGGGGCTCGGGGAAGAGACCCAGTACTTC	CASSDRGLGEETQYF	few	TRBD1	TRBV19	TRBJ2-5
TGTGCCAGCAGCCCGAGACGGGGGTCCGACCAAGAGACCCAGTACTTC	CASSPRRGSDQETQYF	many	NA	TRBV7-9	TRBJ2-5
TGTGCCAGCAGCCTTAGTGGGCTCTCAGGGCCTGAAAAACTGTTTTTT	CASSLSGLSGPEKLFF	many	NA	TRBV7-8	TRBJ1-4
TGTGCCAGCAGCCCAACTAGCGGGGGCGCAGATACGCAGTATTTT	CASSPTSGGADTQYF	many	TRBD2	TRBV11-2	TRBJ2-3
TGTGCCAGCAGCCCTCGGACTAGCGGGAGCACAGATACGCAGTATTTT	CASSPRTSGSTDTQYF	many	TRBD2	TRBV27	TRBJ2-3
TGTGCCAGCAGCTTAGCAGGAGCCTGGGACAACTCTTTTTACACCGGGGAGCTGTTTTTT	CASSLAGAWDNSFYTGELFF	many	NA	TRBV11-1	TRBJ2-2
TGTGCCAGCAGTTTTCACCAACCGGGACAGGGTACGAACACTGAAGCTTTCTTT	CASSFHQPGQGTNTEAFF	NA	TRBD1	TRBV28	TRBJ1-1
TGTGCCAGCAGCTTAGAAACCGGGGGTTACGAGCAGTACTTC	CASSLETGGYEQYF	many	NA	TRBV7-6	TRBJ2-7
TGCAGTGCCAGAGATTGGGGACAGGCTTCTCACGAGCAGTACTTC	CSARDWGQASHEQYF	many	TRBD1	TRBV20-1	TRBJ2-7
TGTGCCAGCAGTCGAACAGGGCCGGCTGGCTACACCTTC	CASSRTGPAGYTF	many	NA	TRBV12-3/TRBV12-4	TRBJ1-2
TGCAGTGCTGCCAGACTAGCGGGAGTCCATGAGCAGTTCTTC	CSAARLAGVHEQFF	NA	TRBD2	TRBV20-1	TRBJ2-1
TGCAGCGTACGGACAGGACTCTCCTACGAGCAGTACTTC	CSVRTGLSYEQYF	many	TRBD1	TRBV29-1	TRBJ2-7
TGTGCCAGCAGCAACTCTAGCGGGAGAATCGCCTACGAGCAGTACTTC	CASSNSSGRIAYEQYF	many	TRBD2	TRBV28	TRBJ2-7
TGTGCCAGCAGTTTTCGGGATAGGAGCAATCAGCCCCAGCATTTT	CASSFRDRSNQPQHF	many	NA	TRBV12-3/TRBV12-4	TRBJ1-5
TGTGCCAGCAGCCAAGACCCCGGGACTAGCGTCTACAATGAGCAGTTCTTC	CASSQDPGTSVYNEQFF	many	TRBD2	TRBV4-2	TRBJ2-1
TGTGCCAGCACTAGGGCGGGAGGGCCTAGGAATGAGCAGTTCTTC	CASTRAGGPRNEQFF	NA	TRBD2	TRBV28	TRBJ2-1
TGCAGCGGGGCACGCCGGGACAGGGAGCCTCAAGAGACCCAGTACTTC	CSGARRDREPQETQYF	many	TRBD1	TRBV29-1	TRBJ2-5
TGTGCCAGCAGCCGGACAGGGGCTGGCGAAAACATTCAGTACTTC	CASSRTGAGENIQYF	many	TRBD1	TRBV12-3/TRBV12-4	TRBJ2-4
TGTGCCAGCAGTGGTCGACAGACCTACGAGCAGTACTTC	CASSGRQTYEQYF	many	NA	TRBV2	TRBJ2-7
TGTGCCAGCAGCTCACAGGGGGGCACAGATACGCAGTATTTT	CASSSQGGTDTQYF	many	TRBD1	TRBV11-3	TRBJ2-3
TGCAGTGCTAGATCAGGACTTAGCGGGGAGCTGTTTTTT	CSARSGLSGELFF	many	NA	TRBV20-1	TRBJ2-2
TGCGCCAGCAGCGGGAGGACAGGACCCCAAGAGACCCAGTACTTC	CASSGRTGPQETQYF	many	NA	TRBV5-1	TRBJ2-5
TGTGCCAGCAGCCAAGCGGGGAGGATTTACGAGCAGTACTTC	CASSQAGRIYEQYF	many	NA	TRBV3-1	TRBJ2-7